This TCR beta chain was retrieved from a study of identical twins. General observations from the study: Clonotypes of the beta chain that were abundant in cord blood carried fewer insertions (memory repertoires showed none). Beta out-of-frame sequences displayed a weaker excess of sharing between twins.

CDR1 is MDHEN and CDR2 is SYDVKM in the germline V gene. V trimming: 6 bases; J trimming: 6 bases; junction bases outside the gene matches: 7. This CDR3 region has 15 residues. As concerns this clonotype: The target antigen is unknown.

TCRdb re-called the 5' RACE reads through MiXCR, storing one row per CDR3 protein. The sample includes a few hundred thousand distinct CDR3 sequences, roughly 20% of them seen just once. Sequencing was carried out using naive T cells sorted from blood. V and J are TRBV28 and TRBJ2-1, with TRBD2 matching 11 bases. The source of this sequence is a man between 50 and 59 years old in good health. The CDR3 nucleotides are TGTGCCAGCAGAAGAACTAGCGGGAGTACCAATGAGCAGTTCTTC. This codes for CASRRTSGSTNEQFF.